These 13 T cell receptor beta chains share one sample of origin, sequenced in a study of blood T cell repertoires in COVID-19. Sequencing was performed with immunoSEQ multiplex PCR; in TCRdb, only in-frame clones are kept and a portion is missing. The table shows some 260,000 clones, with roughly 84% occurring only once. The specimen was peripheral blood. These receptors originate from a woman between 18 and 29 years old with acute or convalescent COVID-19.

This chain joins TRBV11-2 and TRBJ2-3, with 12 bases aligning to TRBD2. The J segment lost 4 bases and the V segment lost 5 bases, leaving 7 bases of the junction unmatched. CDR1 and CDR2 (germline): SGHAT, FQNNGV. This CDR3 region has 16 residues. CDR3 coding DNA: TGTGCCAGCAGCGCCCCGACTAGCGGGAGCCCAGATACGCAGTATTTT. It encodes CASSAPTSGSPDTQYF.

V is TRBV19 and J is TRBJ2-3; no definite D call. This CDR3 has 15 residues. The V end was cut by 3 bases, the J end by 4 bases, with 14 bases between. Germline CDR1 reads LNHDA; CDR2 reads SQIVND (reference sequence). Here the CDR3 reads CASSIGLVFPDTQYF. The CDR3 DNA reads TGTGCCAGTAGTATTGGTCTAGTTTTTCCAGATACGCAGTATTTT.

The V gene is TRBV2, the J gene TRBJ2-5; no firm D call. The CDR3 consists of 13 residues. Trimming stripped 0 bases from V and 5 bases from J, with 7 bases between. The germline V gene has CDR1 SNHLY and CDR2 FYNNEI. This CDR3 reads CASSEAARETQYF. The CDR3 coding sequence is TGTGCCAGCAGTGAAGCAGCCCGGGAGACCCAGTACTTC.

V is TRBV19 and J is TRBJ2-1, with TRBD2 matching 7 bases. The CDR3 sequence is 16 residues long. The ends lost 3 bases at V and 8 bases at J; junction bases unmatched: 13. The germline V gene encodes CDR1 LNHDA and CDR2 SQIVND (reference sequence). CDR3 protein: CASSIWGRGRGDEQFF. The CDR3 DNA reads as TGTGCCAGTAGTATTTGGGGGAGGGGACGCGGAGATGAGCAGTTCTTC.

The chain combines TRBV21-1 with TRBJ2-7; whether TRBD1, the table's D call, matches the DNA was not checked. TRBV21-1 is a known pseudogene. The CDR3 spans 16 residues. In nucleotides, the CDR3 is TGTGCCAGCAGCAAAGGCCCCGGGACAGGGCTAATCGAGCAGTACTTC. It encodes CASSKGPGTGLIEQYF.

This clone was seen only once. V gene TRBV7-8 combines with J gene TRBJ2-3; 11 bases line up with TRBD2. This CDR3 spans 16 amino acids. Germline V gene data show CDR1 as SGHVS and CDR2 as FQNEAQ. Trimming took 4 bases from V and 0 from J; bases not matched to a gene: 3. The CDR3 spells CASSSLAGASTDTQYF. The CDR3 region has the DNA TGTGCCAGCAGCTCACTAGCGGGGGCTAGCACAGATACGCAGTATTTT. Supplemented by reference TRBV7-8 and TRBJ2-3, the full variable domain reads GAGVSQSPRYKVAKRGQDVALRCDPISGHVSLFWYQQALGQGPEFLTYFQNEAQLDKSGLPSDRFFAERPEGSVSTLKIQRTQQEDSAVYLCASSSLAGASTDTQYFGPGTRLTVL.

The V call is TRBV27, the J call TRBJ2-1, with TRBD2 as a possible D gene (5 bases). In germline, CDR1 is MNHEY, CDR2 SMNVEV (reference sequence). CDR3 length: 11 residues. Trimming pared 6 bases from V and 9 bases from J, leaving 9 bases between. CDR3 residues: CASSLASEQFF. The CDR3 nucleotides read TGTGCCAGCAGCCTAGCATCTGAGCAGTTCTTC.

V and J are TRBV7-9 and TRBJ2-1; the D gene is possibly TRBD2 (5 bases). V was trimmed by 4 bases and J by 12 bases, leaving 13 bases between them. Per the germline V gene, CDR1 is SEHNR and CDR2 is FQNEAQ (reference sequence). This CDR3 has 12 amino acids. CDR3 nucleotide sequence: TGTGCCAGCAGCTCCGACTGGGCGGGGCAGTTCTTC. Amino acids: CASSSDWAGQFF.

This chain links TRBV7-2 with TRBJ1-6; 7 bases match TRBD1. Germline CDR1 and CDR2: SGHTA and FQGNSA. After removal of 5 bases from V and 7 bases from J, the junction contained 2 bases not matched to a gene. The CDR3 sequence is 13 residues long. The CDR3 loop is CASSADRNSPLHF. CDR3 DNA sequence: TGTGCCAGCAGCGCGGACAGGAATTCACCCCTCCACTTT.

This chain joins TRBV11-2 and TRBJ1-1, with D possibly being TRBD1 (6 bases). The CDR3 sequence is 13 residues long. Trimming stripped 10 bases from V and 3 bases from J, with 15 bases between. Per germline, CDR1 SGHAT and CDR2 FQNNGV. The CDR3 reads CATRTGYYTEAFF. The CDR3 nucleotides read TGTGCCACCAGAACAGGGTACTACACTGAAGCTTTCTTT.

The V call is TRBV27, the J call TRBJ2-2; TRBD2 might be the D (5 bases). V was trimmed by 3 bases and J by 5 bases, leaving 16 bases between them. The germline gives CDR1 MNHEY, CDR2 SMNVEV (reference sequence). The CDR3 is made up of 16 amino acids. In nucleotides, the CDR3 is TGTGCCAGCAGTTTTTTGCCGGGTGAGGGAACCGGGGAGCTGTTTTTT. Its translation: CASSFLPGEGTGELFF.

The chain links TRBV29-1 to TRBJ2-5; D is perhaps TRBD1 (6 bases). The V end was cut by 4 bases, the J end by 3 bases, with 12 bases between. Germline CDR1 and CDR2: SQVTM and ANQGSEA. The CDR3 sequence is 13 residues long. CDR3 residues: CSVVGGGEETQYF. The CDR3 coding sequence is TGCAGCGTTGTTGGGGGCGGCGAAGAGACCCAGTACTTC.

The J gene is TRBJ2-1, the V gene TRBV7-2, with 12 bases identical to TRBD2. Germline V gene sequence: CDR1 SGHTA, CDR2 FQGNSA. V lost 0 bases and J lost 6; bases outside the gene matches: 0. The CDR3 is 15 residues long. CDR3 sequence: CASSLATSGSNEQFF. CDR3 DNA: TGTGCCAGCAGCTTAGCGACTAGCGGGAGCAATGAGCAGTTCTTC.